This TCR beta chain was obtained from a study of blood T cell repertoires in COVID-19. Original data processing: Counts of nucleated cells, estimated from reference gene primer amplification, were obtained. Using immunoSEQ multiplex PCR, the repertoire was profiled, and TCRdb retains in-frame clones only, with some absent. V and J calls and clone size follow that table, whereas D and trimming were derived from the DNA. Of over 120,000 clones listed, nearly 90% are singletons. The germline CDR1 and CDR2 sequences are SGHNT and YYREEE (reference sequence). The length of the CDR3 is 16 residues. After removal of 3 bases from V and 5 bases from J, the junction contained 9 bases not matched to a gene.

The TCR sequence derives from a man aged 65 to 79 with acute or convalescent COVID-19. The chain is built from TRBV5-4 and TRBJ2-5; 11 bases align to TRBD2. Sequencing input: peripheral blood. CDR3 in DNA: TGTGCCAGCAGCTCTCATAGCGGGGGGGCCTTGGAGACCCAGTACTTC. This encodes CASSSHSGGALETQYF.